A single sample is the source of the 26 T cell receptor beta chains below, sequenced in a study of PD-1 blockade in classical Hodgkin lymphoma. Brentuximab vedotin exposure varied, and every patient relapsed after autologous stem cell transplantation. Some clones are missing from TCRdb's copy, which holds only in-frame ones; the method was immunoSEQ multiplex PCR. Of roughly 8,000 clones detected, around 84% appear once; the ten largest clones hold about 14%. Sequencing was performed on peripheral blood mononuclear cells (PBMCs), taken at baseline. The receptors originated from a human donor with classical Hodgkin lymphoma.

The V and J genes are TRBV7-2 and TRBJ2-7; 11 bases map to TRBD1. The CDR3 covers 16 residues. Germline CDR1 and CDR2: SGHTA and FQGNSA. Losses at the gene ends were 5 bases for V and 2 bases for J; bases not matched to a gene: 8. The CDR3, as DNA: TGTGCCAGCAGCACCCTAGGGGGACAGGGGGCCTACGAGCAGTACTTC. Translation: CASSTLGGQGAYEQYF. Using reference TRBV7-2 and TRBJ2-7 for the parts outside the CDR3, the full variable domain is GAGVSQSPSNKVTEKGKDVELRCDPISGHTALYWYRQSLGQGLEFLIYFQGNSAPDKSGLPSDRFSAERTGGSVSTLTIQRTQQEDSAVYLCASSTLGGQGAYEQYFGPGTRLTVT.

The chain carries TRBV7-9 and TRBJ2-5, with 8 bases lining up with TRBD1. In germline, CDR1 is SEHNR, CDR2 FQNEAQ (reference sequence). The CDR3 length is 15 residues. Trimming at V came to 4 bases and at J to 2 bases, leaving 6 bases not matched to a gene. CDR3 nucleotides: TGTGCCAGCAGCTCCCTACAGGGGGAACAAGAGACCCAGTACTTC. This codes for CASSSLQGEQETQYF.

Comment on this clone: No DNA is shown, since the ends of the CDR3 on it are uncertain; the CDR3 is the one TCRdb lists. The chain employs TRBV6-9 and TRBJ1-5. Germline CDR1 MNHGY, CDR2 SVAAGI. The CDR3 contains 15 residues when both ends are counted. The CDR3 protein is CASSSSNSGAQPQHF.

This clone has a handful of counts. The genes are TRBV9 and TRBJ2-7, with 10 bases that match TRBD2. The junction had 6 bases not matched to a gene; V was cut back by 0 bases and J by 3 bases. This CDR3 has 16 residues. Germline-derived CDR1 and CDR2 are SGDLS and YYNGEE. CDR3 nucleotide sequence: TGTGCCAGCAGCGTAGGAATACTAGCGGGATACTACGAGCAGTACTTC. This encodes CASSVGILAGYYEQYF.

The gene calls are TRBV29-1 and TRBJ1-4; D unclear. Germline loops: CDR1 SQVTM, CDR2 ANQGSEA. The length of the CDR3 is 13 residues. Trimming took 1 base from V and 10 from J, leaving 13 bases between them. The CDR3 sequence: CSVEGGGMGKLFF. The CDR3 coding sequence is TGCAGCGTTGAAGGTGGAGGGATGGGAAAACTGTTTTTT. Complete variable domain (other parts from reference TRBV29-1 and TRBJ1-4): SAVISQKPSRDICQRGTSLTIQCQVDSQVTMMFWYRQQPGQSLTLIATANQGSEATYESGFVIDKFPISRPNLTFSTLTVSNMSPEDSSIYLCSVEGGGMGKLFFGSGTQLSVL.

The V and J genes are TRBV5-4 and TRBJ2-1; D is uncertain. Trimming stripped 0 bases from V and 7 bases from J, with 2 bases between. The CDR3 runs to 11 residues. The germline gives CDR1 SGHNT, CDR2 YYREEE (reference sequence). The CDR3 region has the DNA TGTGCCAGCAGCTTGGAGAATGAGCAGTTCTTC. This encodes CASSLENEQFF.

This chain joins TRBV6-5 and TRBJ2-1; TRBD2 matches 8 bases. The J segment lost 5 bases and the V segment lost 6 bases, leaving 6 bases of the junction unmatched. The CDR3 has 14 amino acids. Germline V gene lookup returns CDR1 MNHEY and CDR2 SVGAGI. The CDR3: CASRGTRENNEQFF. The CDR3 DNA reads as TGTGCCAGCAGAGGGACTAGGGAGAACAATGAGCAGTTCTTC.

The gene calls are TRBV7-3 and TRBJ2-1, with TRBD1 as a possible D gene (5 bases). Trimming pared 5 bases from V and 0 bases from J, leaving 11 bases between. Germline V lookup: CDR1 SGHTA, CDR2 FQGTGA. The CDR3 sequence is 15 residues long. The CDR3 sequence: CASSPDSVSYNEQFF. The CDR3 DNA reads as TGTGCCAGCAGCCCAGACAGCGTCTCCTACAATGAGCAGTTCTTC. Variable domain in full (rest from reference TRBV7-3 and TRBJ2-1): GAGVSQTPSNKVTEKGKYVELRCDPISGHTALYWYRQSLGQGPEFLIYFQGTGAADDSGLPNDRFFAVRPEGSVSTLKIQRTERGDSAVYLCASSPDSVSYNEQFFGPGTRLTVL.

The CDR3 reads CASSPPGGGNEQYF. DNA of the CDR3: TGTGCCAGCAGCCCCCCTGGGGGAGGTAACGAGCAGTACTTC. The chain uses TRBV6-5 and TRBJ2-7; weak D call: TRBD2 (6 bases). Deletions cut 6 bases from V and 5 bases from J, with 17 bases between. The CDR3 sequence is 14 residues long. The germline V gene encodes CDR1 MNHEY and CDR2 SVGAGI.

The chain's CDR3 is CASSVGDVLKYEQYF. The CDR3 DNA sequence: TGTGCCAGCAGCGTGGGAGATGTCCTTAAGTACGAGCAGTACTTC. The chain is built from TRBV7-9 and TRBJ2-7, with a possible D match to TRBD2 (5 bases). The CDR3 length is 15 residues. Germline assignment: CDR1 SEHNR and CDR2 FQNEAQ (reference sequence). With 5 bases removed from V and 4 bases from J, the gap between germline ends came to 18 bases.

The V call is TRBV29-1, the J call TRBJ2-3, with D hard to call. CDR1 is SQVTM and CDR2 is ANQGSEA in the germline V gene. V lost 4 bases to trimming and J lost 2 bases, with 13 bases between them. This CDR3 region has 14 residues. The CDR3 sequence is CSVAGGGVTDTQYF. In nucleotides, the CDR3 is TGCAGCGTTGCCGGTGGCGGAGTCACAGATACGCAGTATTTT.

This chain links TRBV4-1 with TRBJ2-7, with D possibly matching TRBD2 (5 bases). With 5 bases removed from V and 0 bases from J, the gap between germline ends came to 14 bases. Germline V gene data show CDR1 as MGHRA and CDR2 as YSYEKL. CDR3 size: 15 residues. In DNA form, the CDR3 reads TGCGCCAGCAGCGGGAGAGGAAGTTTCTCCTACGAGCAGTACTTC. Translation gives CASSGRGSFSYEQYF.

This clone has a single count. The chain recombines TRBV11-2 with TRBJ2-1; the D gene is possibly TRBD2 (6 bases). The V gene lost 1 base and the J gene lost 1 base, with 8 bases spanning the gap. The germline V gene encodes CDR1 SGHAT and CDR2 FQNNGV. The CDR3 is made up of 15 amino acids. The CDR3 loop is CASSLGGNSYNEQFF. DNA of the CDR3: TGTGCCAGCAGCTTAGGCGGGAATTCCTACAATGAGCAGTTCTTC.

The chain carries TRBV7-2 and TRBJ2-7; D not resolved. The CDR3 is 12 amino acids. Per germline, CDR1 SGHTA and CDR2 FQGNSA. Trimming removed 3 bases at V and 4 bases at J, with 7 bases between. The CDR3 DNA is TGTGCCAGCAGCTTTTCCGGTTACGAGCAGTACTTC. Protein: CASSFSGYEQYF.

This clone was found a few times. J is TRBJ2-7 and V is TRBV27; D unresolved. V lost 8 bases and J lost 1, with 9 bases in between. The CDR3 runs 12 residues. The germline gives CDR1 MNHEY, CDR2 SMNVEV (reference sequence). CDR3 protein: CASFASSYEQYF. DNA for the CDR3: TGTGCCAGCTTTGCCTCATCCTACGAGCAGTACTTC.

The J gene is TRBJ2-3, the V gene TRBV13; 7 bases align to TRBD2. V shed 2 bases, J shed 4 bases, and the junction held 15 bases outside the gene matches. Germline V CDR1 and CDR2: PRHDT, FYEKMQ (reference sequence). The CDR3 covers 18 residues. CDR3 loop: CASSLSPPAAGVADTQYF. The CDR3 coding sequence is TGTGCCAGCAGCTTAAGCCCCCCCGCCGCGGGAGTGGCAGATACGCAGTATTTT.

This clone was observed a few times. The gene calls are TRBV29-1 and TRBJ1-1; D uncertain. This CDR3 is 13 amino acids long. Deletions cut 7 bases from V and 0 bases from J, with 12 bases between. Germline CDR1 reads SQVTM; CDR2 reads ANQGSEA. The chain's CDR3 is CSALIGMNTEAFF. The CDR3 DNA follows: TGCAGCGCCTTAATAGGGATGAACACTGAAGCTTTCTTT.

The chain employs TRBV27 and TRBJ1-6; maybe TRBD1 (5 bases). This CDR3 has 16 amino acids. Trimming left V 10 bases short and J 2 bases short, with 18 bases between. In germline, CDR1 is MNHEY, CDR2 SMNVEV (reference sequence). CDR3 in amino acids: CATSREGIAYNSPLHF. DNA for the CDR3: TGTGCCACCTCACGAGAGGGGATCGCCTATAATTCACCCCTCCACTTT.

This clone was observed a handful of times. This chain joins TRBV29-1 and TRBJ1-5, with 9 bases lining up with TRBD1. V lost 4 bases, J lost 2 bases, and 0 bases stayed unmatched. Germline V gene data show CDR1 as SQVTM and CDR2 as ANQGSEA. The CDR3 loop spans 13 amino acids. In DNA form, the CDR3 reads TGCAGCGTTGGGGACAGGGGCAATCAGCCCCAGCATTTT. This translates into CSVGDRGNQPQHF. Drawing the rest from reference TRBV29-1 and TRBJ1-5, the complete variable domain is SAVISQKPSRDICQRGTSLTIQCQVDSQVTMMFWYRQQPGQSLTLIATANQGSEATYESGFVIDKFPISRPNLTFSTLTVSNMSPEDSSIYLCSVGDRGNQPQHFGDGTRLSIL.

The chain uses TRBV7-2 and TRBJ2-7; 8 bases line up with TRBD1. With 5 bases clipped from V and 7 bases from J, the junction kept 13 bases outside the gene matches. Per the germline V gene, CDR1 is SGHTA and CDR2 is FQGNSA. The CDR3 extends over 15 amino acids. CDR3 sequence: CASSAGTGLLREQYF. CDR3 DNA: TGTGCCAGCAGCGCCGGGACAGGCCTCTTGAGGGAGCAGTACTTC.

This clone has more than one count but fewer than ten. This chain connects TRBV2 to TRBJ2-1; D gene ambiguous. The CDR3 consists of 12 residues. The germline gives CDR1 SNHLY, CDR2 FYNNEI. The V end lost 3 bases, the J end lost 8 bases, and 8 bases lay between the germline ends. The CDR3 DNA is TGTGCCAGCAGTGACCTTCTAGATGAGCAGTTCTTC. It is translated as CASSDLLDEQFF.

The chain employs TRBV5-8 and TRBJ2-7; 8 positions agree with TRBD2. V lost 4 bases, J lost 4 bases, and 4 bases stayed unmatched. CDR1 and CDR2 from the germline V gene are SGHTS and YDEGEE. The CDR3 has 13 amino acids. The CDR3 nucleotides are TGTGCCAGCAGCCAAGGCGGGGGGTACGAGCAGTACTTC. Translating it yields CASSQGGGYEQYF.

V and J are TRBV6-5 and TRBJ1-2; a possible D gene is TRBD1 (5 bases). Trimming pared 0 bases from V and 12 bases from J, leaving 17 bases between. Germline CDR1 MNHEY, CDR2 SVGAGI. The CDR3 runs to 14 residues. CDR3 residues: CASSYSRWAGWNTF. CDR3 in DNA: TGTGCCAGCAGTTACTCGAGATGGGCAGGGTGGAACACCTTC.

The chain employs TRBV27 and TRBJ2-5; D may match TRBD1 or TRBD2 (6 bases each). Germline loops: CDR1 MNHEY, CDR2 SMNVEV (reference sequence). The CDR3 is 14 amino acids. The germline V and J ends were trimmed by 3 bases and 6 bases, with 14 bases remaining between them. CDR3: CASSLGGLPQTQYF. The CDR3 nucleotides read TGTGCCAGCAGTTTGGGGGGCCTGCCGCAGACCCAGTACTTC.

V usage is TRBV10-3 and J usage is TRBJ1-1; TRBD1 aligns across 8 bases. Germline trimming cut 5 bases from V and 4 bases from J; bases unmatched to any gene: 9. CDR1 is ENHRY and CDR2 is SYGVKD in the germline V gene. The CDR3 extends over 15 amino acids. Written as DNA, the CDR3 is TGTGCCATCAGTACTGGACAGGGTAGGGTCACTGAAGCTTTCTTT. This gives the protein CAISTGQGRVTEAFF.

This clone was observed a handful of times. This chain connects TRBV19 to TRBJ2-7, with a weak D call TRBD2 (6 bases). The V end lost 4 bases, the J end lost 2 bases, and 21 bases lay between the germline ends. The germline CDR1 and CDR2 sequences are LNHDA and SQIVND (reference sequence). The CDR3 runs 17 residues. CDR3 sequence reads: CASSSPLRLATTYEQYF. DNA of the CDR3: TGTGCCAGTAGTAGCCCATTAAGGCTAGCGACCACCTACGAGCAGTACTTC.